What follows describes a single T cell receptor (beta chain). What it binds is unknown. V shed 4 bases and J shed 4 bases, with 6 bases lying between them. This CDR3 contains 12 residues. Germline CDR1 is SEHNR and CDR2 is FQNEAQ (reference sequence). Described time point: persistent/refractory GD, antithyroid drugs over 5 years with positive TRAb. After RNA was extracted from PBMCs, the TCR library was made from it. Recruitment took place at an endocrinology department in Xi'an, China. iRepertoire HTBI primers and Arm-PCR of CDR3 regions built TCR beta libraries. TCRdb processed the multiplex PCR reads anew with MiXCR; each CDR3 protein has one entry. In the table there are 500,000 to 800,000 distinct CDR3 sequences, about 32% of which are singletons. This entry is derived from a study of regulatory T cells in long-lasting Graves disease. General study results and limits: Less diverse TCR repertoires were seen in persistent Graves' patients than in newly diagnosed ones. There was favoring of TRBV28, TRBJ1-2 and TRBJ2-5 in persistent disease.

This sequence joins TRBV7-9 and TRBJ2-3, with unresolved D. This sequence was found in a female donor with Graves disease. The source was peripheral blood mononuclear cells (PBMCs), collected when the disease was refractory, from a patient treated with antithyroid drugs. The CDR3 is CASSSTPDTQYF. Written as DNA, the CDR3 is TGTGCCAGCAGCTCCACCCCAGATACGCAGTATTTT. Supplemented by reference TRBV7-9 and TRBJ2-3, the full variable domain reads DTGVSQNPRHKITKRGQNVTFRCDPISEHNRLYWYRQTLGQGPEFLTYFQNEAQLEKSRLLSDRFSAERPKGSFSTLEIQRTEQGDSAMYLCASSSTPDTQYFGPGTRLTVL.